This entry is about one T cell receptor beta chain. One junction end does not reproduce the germline sequence, and a read error may be involved. The record originates from a study of T-cell memory formation after mild COVID-19. Study-wide background: TCR clusters mostly belonged to single donors.

TCRdb analysed the 5' RACE reads with MiXCR anew, one entry per CDR3 protein. The table includes 35,000 to 50,000 distinct CDR3 sequences, roughly 9% detected once. Germline V gene sequence: CDR1 SNHLY, CDR2 FYNNEI. The CDR3 spans 13 residues. What was sequenced was PBMCs or a T cell subset sorted from them (not recorded which). This clonotype was obtained from an adult woman who had mild COVID-19 (a few samples of this study predate the infection). Cell type and time point are not known. V is TRBV2 and J is TRBJ1-2; no reliable D call. The CDR3 protein is CATNDGGISRWIF. The DNA for the CDR3 is TGTGCCACTAACGACGGTGGGATATCTCGGTGGATCTTC.